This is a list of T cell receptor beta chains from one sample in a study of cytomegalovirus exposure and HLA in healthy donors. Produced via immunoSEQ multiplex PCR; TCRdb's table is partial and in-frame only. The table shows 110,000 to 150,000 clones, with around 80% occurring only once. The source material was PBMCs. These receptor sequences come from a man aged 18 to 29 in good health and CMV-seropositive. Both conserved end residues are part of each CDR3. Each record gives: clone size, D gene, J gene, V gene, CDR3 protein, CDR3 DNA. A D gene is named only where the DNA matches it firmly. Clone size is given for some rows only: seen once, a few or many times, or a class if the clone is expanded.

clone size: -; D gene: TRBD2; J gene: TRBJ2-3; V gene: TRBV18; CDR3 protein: CASSPPLAGGLDTQYF; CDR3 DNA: TGTGCCAGCTCACCACCCCTAGCGGGAGGTCTAGATACGCAGTATTTT
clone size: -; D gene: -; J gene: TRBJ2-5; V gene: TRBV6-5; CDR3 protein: CASSQKETQYF; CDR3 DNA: TGTGCCAGCAGCCAGAAGGAGACCCAGTACTTC
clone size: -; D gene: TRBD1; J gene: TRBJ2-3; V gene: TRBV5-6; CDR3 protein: CASSWDRGTDTQYF; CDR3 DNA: TGTGCCAGCAGCTGGGACAGGGGCACGGATACGCAGTATTTT
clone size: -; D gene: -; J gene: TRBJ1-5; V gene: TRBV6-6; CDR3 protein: CASSWDNRNQPQHF; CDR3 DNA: TGTGCCAGCAGTTGGGACAATCGCAATCAGCCCCAGCATTTT
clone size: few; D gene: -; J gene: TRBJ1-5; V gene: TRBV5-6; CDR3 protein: CASSLRPTGSNQPQHF; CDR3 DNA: TGTGCCAGCAGCCTCCGCCCCACAGGTAGCAATCAGCCCCAGCATTTT
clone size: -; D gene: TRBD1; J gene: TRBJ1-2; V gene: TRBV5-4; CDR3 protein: CASSSTRGLNYGYTF; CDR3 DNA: TGTGCCAGCAGTTCCACCAGGGGGCTAAACTATGGCTACACCTTC
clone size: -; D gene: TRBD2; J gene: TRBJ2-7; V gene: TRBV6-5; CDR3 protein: CASMRAGENFEQYF; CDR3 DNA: TGTGCCAGCATGAGAGCGGGAGAGAACTTCGAGCAGTACTTC
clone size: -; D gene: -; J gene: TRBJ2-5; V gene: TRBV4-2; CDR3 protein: CASSQAERETQYF; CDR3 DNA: TGTGCCAGCAGCCAAGCGGAGAGAGAGACCCAGTACTTC
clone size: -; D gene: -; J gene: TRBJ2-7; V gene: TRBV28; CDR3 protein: CASSPTQVRVEQYF; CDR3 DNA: TGTGCCAGCAGCCCAACACAGGTACGGGTCGAGCAGTACTTC
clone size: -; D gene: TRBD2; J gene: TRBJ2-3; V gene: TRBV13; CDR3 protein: CASSLRLAGAIGPDTQYF; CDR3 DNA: TGTGCCAGCAGCCTCAGACTCGCGGGAGCCATCGGTCCAGATACGCAGTATTTT
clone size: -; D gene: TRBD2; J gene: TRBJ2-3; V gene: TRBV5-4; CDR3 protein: CASSTGLAGSTDTQYF; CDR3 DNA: TGTGCCAGCAGCACTGGACTAGCGGGGAGCACAGATACGCAGTATTTT
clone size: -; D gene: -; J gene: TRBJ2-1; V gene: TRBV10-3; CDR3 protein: CAISAPTTKTNEQFF; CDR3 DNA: TGTGCCATCAGTGCCCCAACTACCAAGACGAATGAGCAGTTCTTC
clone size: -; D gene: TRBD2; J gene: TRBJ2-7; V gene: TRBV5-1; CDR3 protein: CASSSGLAGVYEQYF; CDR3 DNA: TGCGCCAGCAGCTCCGGACTAGCGGGAGTCTACGAGCAGTACTTC
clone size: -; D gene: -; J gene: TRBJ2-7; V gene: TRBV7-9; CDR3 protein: CSSSFRGGFYEQYF; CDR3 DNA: TGTTCCAGCAGCTTCAGGGGCGGATTTTACGAGCAGTACTTC
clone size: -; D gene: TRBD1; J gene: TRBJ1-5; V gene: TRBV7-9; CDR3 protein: CASSLTGGGNQPQHF; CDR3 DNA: TGTGCCAGCAGCTTAACAGGGGGCGGCAATCAGCCCCAGCATTTT
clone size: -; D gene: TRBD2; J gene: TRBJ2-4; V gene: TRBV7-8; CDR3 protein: CASSLGGEGNIQYF; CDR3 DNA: TGTGCCAGCAGCCTGGGTGGGGAGGGGAACATTCAGTACTTC
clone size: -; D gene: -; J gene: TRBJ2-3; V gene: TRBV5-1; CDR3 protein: CASSYGSETQYF; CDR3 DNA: TGCGCCAGCAGCTACGGTAGTGAAACGCAGTATTTT
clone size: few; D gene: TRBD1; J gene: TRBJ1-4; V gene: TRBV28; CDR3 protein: CASRTGGAVREKLFF; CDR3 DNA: TGTGCCAGCAGAACAGGGGGCGCAGTTCGTGAAAAACTGTTTTTT
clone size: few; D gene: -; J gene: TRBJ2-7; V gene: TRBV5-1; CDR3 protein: CASSYLGSTYEQYF; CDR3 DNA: TGCGCCAGCAGCTACTTAGGGAGTACCTACGAGCAGTACTTC
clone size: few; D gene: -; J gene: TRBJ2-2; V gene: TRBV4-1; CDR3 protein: CASSGQRSTGELFF; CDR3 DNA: TGCGCCAGCAGCGGCCAGCGGAGCACCGGGGAGCTGTTTTTT
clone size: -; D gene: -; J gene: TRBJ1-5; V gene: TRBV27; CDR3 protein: CASSLRGIYQPQHF; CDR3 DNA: TGTGCCAGCAGTTTACGGGGGATATATCAGCCCCAGCATTTT
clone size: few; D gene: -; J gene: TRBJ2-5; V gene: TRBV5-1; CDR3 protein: CASSPTAVQETQYF; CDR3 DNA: TGCGCCAGCAGCCCGACAGCTGTTCAAGAGACCCAGTACTTC
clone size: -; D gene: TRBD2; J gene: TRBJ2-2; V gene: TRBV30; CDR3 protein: CAWRAPLGLAGVGELFF; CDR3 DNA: TGTGCCTGGCGAGCACCTCTGGGACTAGCGGGAGTGGGGGAGCTGTTTTTT
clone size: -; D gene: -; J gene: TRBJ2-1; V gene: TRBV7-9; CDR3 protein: CASMGGNNEQFF; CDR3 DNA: TGTGCCAGCATGGGGGGTAACAATGAGCAGTTCTTC
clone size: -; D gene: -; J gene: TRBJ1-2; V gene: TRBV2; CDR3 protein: CASSPGFAYGYTF; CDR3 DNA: TGTGCCAGCAGTCCAGGGTTCGCCTATGGCTACACCTTC
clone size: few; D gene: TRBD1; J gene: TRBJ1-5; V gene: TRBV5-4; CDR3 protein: CASSPRTGVHNQPQHF; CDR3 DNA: TGTGCCAGCAGCCCCAGGACAGGCGTCCACAATCAGCCCCAGCATTTT
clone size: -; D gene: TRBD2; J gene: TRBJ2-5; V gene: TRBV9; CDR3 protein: CASSPPASGSYETQYF; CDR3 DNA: TGTGCCAGCAGCCCCCCGGCTAGCGGGAGTTATGAGACCCAGTACTTC
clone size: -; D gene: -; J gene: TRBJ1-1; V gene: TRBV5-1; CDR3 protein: CASSTLSFLNTEAFF; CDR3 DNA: TGCGCCAGCAGCACATTGTCCTTCCTCAACACTGAAGCTTTCTTT